The 27 T cell receptor beta chains in this list originate from one sample, sequenced in a study of beta chain features in type 1 diabetes. The antigens for these receptors are not known. Sequencing targeted expressed TCRB transcripts, as all isolated RNA had been reverse transcribed. Measured with immunoSEQ multiplex PCR; TCRdb has only the in-frame clones, and not every one. The sample has around 690,000 clones; over 10% are singletons. Study observations and caveats: Among patients with Type 1 diabetes, TCRB CDR3s were moderately but significantly shorter in every one of the four CD4+ subsets.

Specimen: naive CD4+ T cells from blood. Source of these receptors: a man in his thirties or forties with type 1 diabetes.

This clone was observed a few times. The chain carries TRBV4-3 and TRBJ1-1; D might be TRBD1 (5 bases). V lost 0 bases, J lost 11 bases, and 16 bases lay in between. This CDR3 has 14 residues. Germline CDR1 LGHNA, CDR2 YSLEER. The CDR3: CASSQDSGGSAAFF. The CDR3, as DNA: TGCGCCAGCAGCCAAGATTCTGGGGGGAGTGCGGCTTTCTTT.

This clone showed up just a few times. The J gene is TRBJ1-2, the V gene TRBV27; D is unresolved. There are 14 residues in the CDR3. The V end lost 4 bases, the J end lost 7 bases, and 16 bases lay between the germline ends. Germline V CDR1 and CDR2: MNHEY, SMNVEV (reference sequence). CDR3 region: CASSSRTVEGGYTF. CDR3 in DNA: TGTGCCAGCAGTTCACGGACGGTGGAGGGTGGCTACACCTTC.

The J gene is TRBJ1-1, the V gene TRBV6-5, with a possible D match to TRBD1 (5 bases). This CDR3 region has 14 residues. The V end was cut by 4 bases, the J end by 1 base, with 10 bases between. Germline assignment: CDR1 MNHEY and CDR2 SVGAGI. This chain's CDR3 is CASSLQAPNTEAFF. The CDR3 region has the DNA TGTGCCAGCAGTTTACAGGCCCCGAACACTGAAGCTTTCTTT.

This clone was seen a handful of times. The chain has TRBV6-5 and TRBJ2-7; unclear D gene. V lost 4 bases to trimming and J lost 1 base, with 8 bases between them. The CDR3 consists of 13 residues. Germline CDR1 MNHEY, CDR2 SVGAGI. The CDR3 sequence is CASSLERSYEQYF. The CDR3 region has the DNA TGTGCCAGCAGTTTGGAAAGATCCTACGAGCAGTACTTC.

This sequence joins TRBV7-9 and TRBJ2-1; possible D gene TRBD1, 5 bases. The germline gives CDR1 SEHNR, CDR2 FQNEAQ (reference sequence). V lost 5 bases and J lost 5, with 16 bases in between. The CDR3 covers 15 residues. The CDR3 DNA reads as TGTGCCAGCAGCCAAGGGGCACAAAAAGACAATGAGCAGTTCTTC. It translates to CASSQGAQKDNEQFF.

This sequence joins TRBV11-2 and TRBJ1-1; D remains unclear. The CDR3 extends over 13 amino acids. From germline, CDR1 is SGHAT and CDR2 FQNNGV. Trimming took off 1 base at V and 6 bases at J, with 9 bases between the two ends. CDR3 sequence: CASSLVVQAEAFF. CDR3 bases: TGTGCCAGCAGCTTAGTAGTCCAAGCTGAAGCTTTCTTT.

CDR3 nucleotide sequence: TGTGCCAGCAGTCTAGTGGCAGGGAATTCACCCCTCCACTTT. This codes for CASSLVAGNSPLHF. The J gene is TRBJ1-6, the V gene TRBV25-1; D possibly corresponds to TRBD1 (5 bases). The CDR3 contains 14 residues. V lost 5 bases, J lost 7 bases, and 12 bases lay in between. The germline CDR1 and CDR2 sequences are MGHDK and SYGVNS.

V is TRBV11-2 and J is TRBJ2-5; TRBD2 might be the D (6 bases). The germline gives CDR1 SGHAT, CDR2 FQNNGV. This CDR3 is built from 14 residues. The V end was cut by 5 bases, the J end by 2 bases, with 12 bases between. The CDR3 region is CASSRSSGQETQYF. CDR3 nucleotides: TGTGCCAGCAGCCGAAGTAGCGGACAAGAGACCCAGTACTTC.

This clone was observed a handful of times. The V call is TRBV5-1, the J call TRBJ2-3, with 9 nucleotides matching TRBD2. J gave up 2 bases and V 4 bases, and 8 bases lay outside the gene matches. The CDR3 totals 16 residues. In germline, CDR1 is SGHRS, CDR2 YFSETQ. The CDR3: CASSKAGGLNTDTQYF. DNA of the CDR3: TGCGCCAGCAGCAAAGCGGGGGGACTCAACACAGATACGCAGTATTTT. The full variable domain, in which reference TRBV5-1 and TRBJ2-3 provide the parts outside the CDR3, is KAGVTQTPRYLIKTRGQQVTLSCSPISGHRSVSWYQQTPGQGLQFLFEYFSETQRNKGNFPGRFSGRQFSNSRSEMNVSTLELGDSALYLCASSKAGGLNTDTQYFGPGTRLTVL.

This clone was observed a handful of times. The rearrangement links TRBV7-9 to TRBJ2-5; D is uncertain. Germline V gives CDR1 SEHNR, CDR2 FQNEAQ (reference sequence). V was cut by 4 bases and J by 2 bases, with 11 bases left in between. The CDR3 length is 14 residues. In DNA form, the CDR3 reads TGTGCCAGCAGCTCCCAACAGATTCAAGAGACCCAGTACTTC. It translates to CASSSQQIQETQYF.

This chain connects TRBV18 to TRBJ2-5, with TRBD2 as a possible D gene (6 bases). Germline V gene lookup returns CDR1 KGHSH and CDR2 LQKENI. Trimming took 6 bases from V and 7 from J, leaving 18 bases between them. The CDR3 runs to 14 residues. For the CDR3, the DNA is TGTGCCAGCTCGGAGGGAACCCAAGATAGGACCCAGTACTTC. Amino acids: CASSEGTQDRTQYF.

This clone was counted between two and nine times. The chain carries TRBV29-1 and TRBJ2-5, with D possibly being TRBD2 (5 bases). The J call may be in error: the DNA end matches TRBJ2-7 better. Germline V gene sequence: CDR1 SQVTM, CDR2 ANQGSEA. The CDR3 has 14 amino acids. CDR3 DNA sequence: TGCAGCGTTGTGCTTCCCGGGATCACCTACGAGCAGTACTTC. Translation: CSVVLPGITYEQYF.

This chain joins TRBV9 and TRBJ2-7; D unresolved. Germline V gene sequence: CDR1 SGDLS, CDR2 YYNGEE. The CDR3 loop spans 13 amino acids. V lost 2 bases and J 4 bases, leaving 10 bases between the germline ends. The CDR3: CASSVGVTYEQYF. DNA for the CDR3: TGTGCCAGCAGCGTTGGAGTTACGTACGAGCAGTACTTC.

This clone has only a few counts. V gene TRBV9 combines with J gene TRBJ2-6; D possibly corresponds to TRBD2 (5 bases). V was shortened by 1 base and J by 2 bases, with 7 bases between the two germline ends. The CDR3 spans 15 residues. CDR1 and CDR2 (germline): SGDLS, YYNGEE. CDR3 bases: TGTGCCAGCAGCGTAACCGGGACTGGGGCCAACGTCCTGACTTTC. Its translation: CASSVTGTGANVLTF. The variable domain in full, with the rest retrieved from reference TRBV9 and TRBJ2-6, is DSGVTQTPKHLITATGQRVTLRCSPRSGDLSVYWYQQSLDQGLQFLIQYYNGEERAKGNILERFSAQQFPDLHSELNLSSLELGDSALYFCASSVTGTGANVLTFGAGSRLTVL.

This clone has a handful of counts. The chain carries TRBV9 and TRBJ1-1, with D uncertain. The ends were cut back, 2 bases at V and 3 bases at J, with 8 bases in the middle. Looked up from germline, CDR1 is SGDLS and CDR2 is YYNGEE. The CDR3 runs 13 residues. The CDR3 DNA sequence: TGTGCCAGCAGCGTTCAGGCGTACACTGAAGCTTTCTTT. This sequence encodes CASSVQAYTEAFF.

This clone has just a few counts. The chain employs TRBV5-4 and TRBJ1-4, with 10 nucleotides matching TRBD1. The germline V gene has CDR1 SGHNT and CDR2 YYREEE (reference sequence). CDR3 length: 19 amino acids. The V and J ends lost 4 bases and 0 bases, in that order; junction bases with no gene match: 12. The CDR3: CASSGRRDRGIATNEKLFF. CDR3 DNA sequence: TGTGCCAGCAGCGGACGCCGGGACAGGGGAATTGCAACTAATGAAAAACTGTTTTTT.

This chain joins TRBV6-6 and TRBJ2-1; 11 bases agree with TRBD1. V was clipped by 6 bases and J by 4 bases; unmatched bases: 8. The germline CDR1 and CDR2 sequences are MNHNY and SVGAGI (reference sequence). The CDR3 covers 16 residues. CDR3 in DNA: TGTGCCAGCAGCCCCGGTGGGACAGGGGGTTACAATGAGCAGTTCTTC. Its protein is CASSPGGTGGYNEQFF.

The chain couples TRBV7-9 to TRBJ1-5; 7 bases match TRBD1. This CDR3 is 14 amino acids long. Germline V gives CDR1 SEHNR, CDR2 FQNEAQ (reference sequence). The V segment lost 5 bases and the J segment 4 bases; nucleotides outside the gene matches: 5. This chain's CDR3 is CASSQTGLNQPQHF. The CDR3 coding sequence is TGTGCCAGCAGCCAGACAGGGTTGAATCAGCCCCAGCATTTT.

This chain joins TRBV11-1 and TRBJ2-5; the D gene is possibly TRBD2 (6 bases). The CDR3 length is 14 residues. V lost 3 bases to trimming and J lost 4 bases, with 12 bases between them. Germline V gene data show CDR1 as SGHAT and CDR2 as FQDESV (reference sequence). The DNA for the CDR3 is TGTGCCAGCAGCTTCGGAGGGAAGGGAGAGACCCAGTACTTC. Translation gives CASSFGGKGETQYF.

This clone was detected only a few times. This chain uses TRBV11-2 with TRBJ2-5; D gene ambiguous. The CDR3 totals 12 residues. Germline V gene sequence: CDR1 SGHAT, CDR2 FQNNGV. V was trimmed by 6 bases and J by 1 base, leaving 6 bases between them. The CDR3 region is CASSEIQETQYF. In DNA form, the CDR3 reads TGTGCCAGCAGTGAAATCCAAGAGACCCAGTACTTC.

This clone was observed a handful of times. The rearrangement links TRBV7-2 to TRBJ2-7; TRBD1 matches 9 bases. Unmatched junction bases numbered 11, after V lost 4 bases and J lost 7 bases. Germline-derived CDR1 and CDR2 are SGHTA and FQGNSA. CDR3 length: 15 residues. The CDR3 here is CASSSPDRGGEEQYF. CDR3 nucleotides: TGTGCCAGCAGCTCCCCGGACAGGGGAGGCGAGGAGCAGTACTTC.

The table lists this clone with a few counts. This rearrangement joins TRBV28 to TRBJ1-5; no reliable D call. Germline-derived CDR1 and CDR2 are MDHEN and SYDVKM. The CDR3 loop spans 13 amino acids. With 7 bases removed from V and 2 bases from J, the gap between germline ends came to 9 bases. The CDR3 region has the DNA TGTGCCAGCACCCTCGGGGGCAATCAGCCCCAGCATTTT. Translating it yields CASTLGGNQPQHF.

This clone was recorded a few times. This chain uses TRBV6-5 with TRBJ1-5; no definite D call. Between the trimmed V and J ends, which lost 5 bases and 4 bases, there was a span of 9 bases. There are 13 residues in the CDR3. Germline CDR1 and CDR2: MNHEY and SVGAGI. CDR3 DNA: TGTGCCAGCAGTGAACGGGAAAATCAGCCCCAGCATTTT. Protein product: CASSERENQPQHF.

This clone was seen a handful of times. This chain connects TRBV11-2 to TRBJ2-7, with unresolved D. CDR1 and CDR2 (germline): SGHAT, FQNNGV. The ends were cut back, 4 bases at V and 7 bases at J, with 8 bases in the middle. The CDR3 extends over 11 amino acids. For the CDR3, the DNA is TGTGCCAGCAGCTGGGCCGTTGAGCAGTACTTC. Translating it yields CASSWAVEQYF.

The gene calls are TRBV7-2 and TRBJ1-5; D gene ambiguous. V lost 1 base, J lost 5 bases, and 12 bases lay in between. CDR1 and CDR2 (germline): SGHTA, FQGNSA. The CDR3 runs 15 residues. DNA for the CDR3: TGTGCCAGCAGCTTAGTAGGTTCGGACGATCAGCCCCAGCATTTT. It is translated as CASSLVGSDDQPQHF.

The table lists this clone with a few counts. The genes are TRBV5-1 and TRBJ2-7, with 7 bases fitting TRBD1. The junction had 6 bases not matched to a gene; V was cut back by 3 bases and J by 3 bases. Germline CDR1 and CDR2: SGHRS and YFSETQ. The CDR3 spans 14 residues. The CDR3 region has the DNA TGCGCCAGCAGCTCGGGACAGTATAGCTACGAGCAGTACTTC. Translating gives CASSSGQYSYEQYF.

The chain uses TRBV30 and TRBJ1-5; 9 bases align to TRBD1. The CDR3 runs 16 residues. The V gene end was trimmed by 0 bases and the J gene end by 5 bases; junction bases not matched to a gene: 8. Germline V lookup: CDR1 GTSNPN, CDR2 SVGIG (reference sequence). The CDR3 DNA reads as TGTGCCTGGAGTGTAAAATTGGGACAGGGTGATCAGCCCCAGCATTTT. This codes for CAWSVKLGQGDQPQHF.